This entry lists 14 T cell receptor beta chains sequenced from one sample in a study of beta chain features in type 1 diabetes. TCRB transcripts that were expressed got sequenced, as all of the isolated RNA had been reverse transcribed. The repertoire was sequenced with immunoSEQ multiplex PCR; TCRdb's copy has only in-frame clones and lacks some. The table includes about 620,000 clones, around a sixth detected once. Sequencing used naive CD4+ T cells from blood. The receptor set was obtained from a man between 18 and 29 years old in good health.

The rearrangement joins TRBV11-1 to TRBJ2-3; 9 bases map to TRBD2. The length of the CDR3 is 16 residues. Trimming took 5 bases from V and 9 from J; bases not matched to a gene: 15. Per germline, CDR1 SGHAT and CDR2 FQDESV (reference sequence). The CDR3 spells CASSIRLAETSGTQYF. In nucleotides, the CDR3 is TGTGCCAGCAGCATACGACTAGCGGAAACATCAGGGACGCAGTATTTT.

Only a few counts were recorded for this clone. At the DNA level, this CDR3 is encoded by other sequences in the same sample as well. The chain combines TRBV9 with TRBJ2-7; no reliable D call. The CDR3 length is 15 residues. Germline CDR1 reads SGDLS; CDR2 reads YYNGEE. Trimming removed 0 bases at V and 0 bases at J, with 10 bases between. In DNA form, the CDR3 reads TGTGCCAGCAGCGTAGGGGCAGGTCGCTCCTACGAGCAGTACTTC. It translates to CASSVGAGRSYEQYF.

The rearrangement uses TRBV15 and TRBJ2-2, with a tentative D call TRBD1 (5 bases). V gave up 1 base and J gave up 8 bases, with 14 bases separating them. The CDR3 is 15 amino acids. From germline, CDR1 is LNHNV and CDR2 YYDKDF (reference sequence). The CDR3 sequence is CATSRGDSLTGELFF. The CDR3 region has the DNA TGTGCCACCAGCAGAGGTGACAGCCTCACTGGGGAGCTGTTTTTT.

This clone appeared a few times. The genes are TRBV29-1 and TRBJ1-4; D gene ambiguous. The CDR3 length is 12 residues. V lost 6 bases and J lost 0, with 5 bases in between. Germline V gene sequence: CDR1 SQVTM, CDR2 ANQGSEA. CDR3 coding DNA: TGCAGCGTGATTGCAACTAATGAAAAACTGTTTTTT. This gives the protein CSVIATNEKLFF. Based on the CDR3 plus reference TRBV29-1 and TRBJ1-4, the full variable domain is SAVISQKPSRDICQRGTSLTIQCQVDSQVTMMFWYRQQPGQSLTLIATANQGSEATYESGFVIDKFPISRPNLTFSTLTVSNMSPEDSSIYLCSVIATNEKLFFGSGTQLSVL.

The chain links TRBV7-2 to TRBJ1-2; unclear D gene. Germline CDR1 and CDR2: SGHTA and FQGNSA. This CDR3 contains 12 residues. V lost 4 bases and J 8 bases, leaving 11 bases between the germline ends. CDR3 amino acids: CASSSPFWGYTF. For the CDR3, the DNA is TGTGCCAGCAGCTCTCCTTTTTGGGGCTACACCTTC.

This clone appeared a few times. The J gene is TRBJ2-7, the V gene TRBV6-6; possibly TRBD1 for D (6 bases). Trimming removed 2 bases from V and 6 bases from J, with 17 bases in between. CDR1 MNHNY and CDR2 SVGAGI come from the germline V gene (reference sequence). This CDR3 has 15 residues. The CDR3 DNA reads as TGTGCCAGCAGTTACGACCACAGGGAAGTCTTCGAGCAGTACTTC. This codes for CASSYDHREVFEQYF.

V is TRBV28 and J is TRBJ1-1; D call uncertain. The CDR3 length is 15 residues. V lost 2 bases and J lost 3, with 13 bases in between. Germline lookup yields CDR1 MDHEN and CDR2 SYDVKM. CDR3 bases: TGTGCCAGCAGTTTACGAGCGGGAATGGACACTGAAGCTTTCTTT. This encodes CASSLRAGMDTEAFF.

This clone was recorded a few times. This sample also contains other DNA sequences that code for the same CDR3. This chain uses TRBV18 with TRBJ1-4, with D possibly TRBD1 on 6 matching bases. The germline V gene has CDR1 KGHSH and CDR2 LQKENI. V was cut by 3 bases and J by 7 bases, with 12 bases left in between. The CDR3 runs 14 residues. DNA for the CDR3: TGTGCCAGCTCACCGGGGCAGGGGCGTGAAAAACTGTTTTTT. Protein: CASSPGQGREKLFF.

This clone came up a few times. The chain is built from TRBV19 and TRBJ2-6; either TRBD1 or TRBD2 may supply D (5 bases each). This CDR3 region has 16 residues. CDR1 and CDR2 (germline): LNHDA, SQIVND (reference sequence). The V gene lost 4 bases and the J gene lost 1 base, with 11 bases spanning the gap. CDR3 bases: TGTGCCAGTAGTACGGGGCAAGGGTCTGGGGCCAACGTCCTGACTTTC. Residues: CASSTGQGSGANVLTF.

The V and J genes are TRBV27 and TRBJ1-4; D gene uncertain. Trimming cost V 0 bases and J 1 base, with 6 bases left between them. This CDR3 is 15 amino acids long. Germline CDR1 and CDR2: MNHEY and SMNVEV (reference sequence). The CDR3 loop is CASSLSWVTNEKLFF. The CDR3 DNA follows: TGTGCCAGCAGTTTATCGTGGGTAACTAATGAAAAACTGTTTTTT.

This clone appeared a few times. This chain joins TRBV19 and TRBJ2-5; TRBD1 matches 7 bases. The CDR3 sequence is 17 residues long. Per germline, CDR1 LNHDA and CDR2 SQIVND (reference sequence). The ends lost 5 bases at V and 4 bases at J; junction bases unmatched: 16. CDR3 sequence: CASSFRAGRGMLETQYF. The CDR3, as DNA: TGTGCCAGTAGTTTCCGGGCGGGCAGGGGGATGTTAGAGACCCAGTACTTC.

This clone appeared a few times. The chain carries TRBV18 and TRBJ1-2; no clear D. CDR1 KGHSH and CDR2 LQKENI come from the germline V gene. V lost 0 bases and J lost 8, with 13 bases in between. The CDR3 has 14 amino acids. The CDR3 loop is CASSPPSGGVGYTF. The CDR3 region has the DNA TGTGCCAGCTCACCACCTTCAGGCGGGGTCGGCTACACCTTC. The complete variable domain, with remaining parts taken from reference TRBV18 and TRBJ1-2, reads NAGVMQNPRHLVRRRGQEARLRCSPMKGHSHVYWYRQLPEEGLKFMVYLQKENIIDESGMPKERFSAEFPKEGPSILRIQQVVRGDSAAYFCASSPPSGGVGYTFGSGTRLTVV.

This rearrangement joins TRBV9 to TRBJ1-1; tentative D call: TRBD1 (6 bases). V was pared by 0 bases and J by 6 bases, with 15 bases between. This CDR3 comprises 15 residues. Germline values: CDR1 SGDLS, CDR2 YYNGEE. CDR3 residues: CASSVDQGIVAEAFF. The CDR3 bases are TGTGCCAGCAGCGTAGACCAGGGGATAGTCGCTGAAGCTTTCTTT.

V gene TRBV2 combines with J gene TRBJ2-3; a weak D match, TRBD2 (6 bases). Germline V gives CDR1 SNHLY, CDR2 FYNNEI. This CDR3 is built from 14 residues. The V end lost 8 bases, the J end lost 0 bases, and 12 bases lay between the germline ends. The CDR3: CASYDRGSTDTQYF. CDR3 bases: TGTGCCAGCTATGATCGGGGGAGCACAGATACGCAGTATTTT.